The clone carrying this TCR beta chain was counted at least ten times. Antigen specificity is unknown. The data derive from a study of CD8 T cells in ankylosing spondylitis. Study-wide results and limits: Past research had described some motif variants in reactive arthritis synovial fluid and blood. Within ankylosing spondylitis blood, a TCR beta motif made up of roughly eight highly homologous variants appeared to be characteristic.

V lost 7 bases and J 4 bases, leaving 20 bases between the germline ends. The CDR3 runs to 14 residues. Germline assignment: CDR1 DFQATT and CDR2 SNEGSKA (reference sequence). In TCRdb, the 5' RACE reads were re-called with MiXCR into one record per CDR3 protein. The sample includes 250,000 or so distinct CDR3 sequences, roughly 25% of them seen just once. The chain has TRBV20-1 and TRBJ2-7, with D perhaps being TRBD1 or TRBD2 (5 bases each). The sample comprised blood, either unsorted or a sorted T cell fraction (not recorded which). This TCR came from a male donor with ankylosing spondylitis or in good health (not recorded which). The chain's CDR3 is CSVAQGAAPYEQYF. The CDR3 DNA sequence: TGCAGTGTCGCGCAGGGAGCAGCGCCATACGAGCAGTACTTC.